The 15 T cell receptor beta chains given below trace back to one sample, sequenced in a study of identical twins. TCRdb reprocessed the 5' RACE reads with MiXCR, giving one entry per CDR3 protein. Here the sample spans some 1,600,000 distinct CDR3 sequences, more than 30% being singletons. The sequenced sample was cord blood. These receptors were obtained from a newborn girl in good health.

The CDR3 bases are TGTGCCAGCAATCCACGCGGGGGGAGCACAGATACGCAGTATTTT. Protein sequence: CASNPRGGSTDTQYF. The J gene is TRBJ2-3, the V gene TRBV12-3 or TRBV12-4; 8 nucleotides match TRBD2. The CDR3 runs to 15 residues. The J segment lost 0 bases and the V segment lost 7 bases, leaving 6 bases of the junction unmatched.

The V gene is TRBV27, the J gene TRBJ2-1; no firm D call. This CDR3 spans 15 amino acids. Germline V gene sequence: CDR1 MNHEY, CDR2 SMNVEV (reference sequence). V lost 2 bases and J lost 0, with 8 bases in between. The CDR3 protein is CASSLRAFSYNEQFF. The CDR3 region has the DNA TGTGCCAGCAGTTTAAGGGCGTTCTCCTACAATGAGCAGTTCTTC.

This clonotype was recorded at least ten times. This chain uses TRBV20-1 with TRBJ2-7, with 9 bases matching TRBD1. Looked up from germline, CDR1 is DFQATT and CDR2 is SNEGSKA (reference sequence). The J segment lost 2 bases and the V segment lost 3 bases, leaving 5 bases of the junction unmatched. The CDR3 totals 14 residues. CDR3 DNA: TGCAGTGCTAGGGCCGGGACAGGGACCTACGAGCAGTACTTC. Its protein product is CSARAGTGTYEQYF.

This chain connects TRBV5-1 to TRBJ2-5; the match to TRBD1 covers 8 bases. Germline V gives CDR1 SGHRS, CDR2 YFSETQ. The CDR3 consists of 14 residues. Trimming cost V 3 bases and J 11 bases; bases outside gene matches: 12. This CDR3 reads CASSWRDRQDEQYF. The CDR3 region has the DNA TGCGCCAGCAGCTGGCGGGACAGGCAGGATGAGCAGTACTTC.

This clonotype occurred a few times. This rearrangement joins TRBV27 to TRBJ1-1, with TRBD1 matching 10 bases. V shed 7 bases, J shed 10 bases, and the junction held 6 bases outside the gene matches. Germline V lookup: CDR1 MNHEY, CDR2 SMNVEV (reference sequence). The CDR3 totals 12 residues. The CDR3 DNA follows: TGTGCCAGCAAGGACAGGGGGAGGGGAGCTTTCTTT. Its translation: CASKDRGRGAFF.

The CDR3 DNA sequence: TGTGCCATCAGTGAGGAAGTTTATGGCTACACCTTC. Residues: CAISEEVYGYTF. The chain joins TRBV10-3 to TRBJ1-2; D is undetermined. Trimming removed 2 bases at V and 5 bases at J, with 6 bases between. This CDR3 contains 12 residues. Germline V gene sequence: CDR1 ENHRY, CDR2 SYGVKD.

This clonotype was seen ten or more times. J is TRBJ2-3 and V is TRBV10-3, with TRBD2 as a possible D gene (6 bases). The CDR3 runs to 14 residues. V lost 1 base, J lost 6 bases, and 11 bases lay in between. Germline V gene sequence: CDR1 ENHRY, CDR2 SYGVKD. CDR3 region: CAISEYGGADTQYF. The DNA of the CDR3 is TGTGCCATCAGTGAGTACGGCGGGGCGGATACGCAGTATTTT.

This CDR3 is CATSRGRGGNTIYF. CDR3 sequence (DNA): TGTGCCACCAGCAGAGGCAGGGGTGGAAACACCATATATTTT. The chain links TRBV15 to TRBJ1-3, with D perhaps TRBD1 (6 bases). Trimming took off 1 base at V and 3 bases at J, with 7 bases between the two ends. CDR1 and CDR2 from the germline V gene are LNHNV and YYDKDF (reference sequence). This CDR3 comprises 14 residues.

About this clonotype: This may come from a read error, since a much larger clone is one base off. The CDR3 nucleotides read TGTGCCAGCAGCTCTCAGCGGGAGGGCCCCTACAATGAGCAGTACTTC. Translated, it gives CASSSQREGPYNEQYF. V and J are TRBV4-2 and TRBJ2-5; 10 bases fit TRBD2. The CDR3 totals 16 residues. With 5 bases clipped from V and 11 bases from J, the junction kept 17 bases outside the gene matches. Per the germline V gene, CDR1 is LGHNA and CDR2 is YNFKEQ.

The chain has TRBV5-6 and TRBJ2-3; D call uncertain. CDR3 length equals 15 residues. Germline-derived CDR1 and CDR2 are SGHDT and YYEEEE. Deletions cut 5 bases from V and 6 bases from J, with 19 bases between. CDR3 amino acids: CASSHRALQWDTQYF. In nucleotides, the CDR3 is TGTGCCAGCAGTCACCGGGCCCTTCAGTGGGATACGCAGTATTTT.

This chain joins TRBV12-3 or TRBV12-4 and TRBJ1-5; TRBD1 aligns across 7 bases. V lost 3 bases and J lost 4; bases outside the gene matches: 3. The CDR3 extends over 14 amino acids. The CDR3 here is CASSLTGWNQPQHF. The CDR3 nucleotides read TGTGCCAGCAGTTTGACAGGGTGGAATCAGCCCCAGCATTTT.

The rearrangement links TRBV28 to TRBJ2-1, with a weak D call TRBD1 (5 bases). V was shortened by 7 bases and J by 0 bases, with 19 bases between the two germline ends. Germline V gene data show CDR1 as MDHEN and CDR2 as SYDVKM. This CDR3 contains 17 residues. CDR3 residues: CASTVSLGARSYNEQFF. Written as DNA, the CDR3 is TGTGCCAGCACCGTTTCTCTTGGGGCCCGCTCCTACAATGAGCAGTTCTTC.

V and J are TRBV7-2 and TRBJ2-7; 10 bases match TRBD2. CDR3 length: 16 residues. The germline CDR1 and CDR2 sequences are SGHTA and FQGNSA. The ends lost 0 bases at V and 6 bases at J; junction bases unmatched: 8. This chain's CDR3 is CASSLARLAGVSEQYF. CDR3 DNA sequence: TGTGCCAGCAGCTTAGCGAGGCTAGCGGGGGTGAGCGAGCAGTACTTC.

Only one count was recorded for this clonotype. This chain connects TRBV4-1 to TRBJ2-2; D not certain. Trimming stripped 0 bases from V and 0 bases from J, with 8 bases between. The CDR3 has 16 residues. Germline values: CDR1 MGHRA, CDR2 YSYEKL. The CDR3 nucleotides are TGCGCCAGCAGCCAAGAAGGCCTAGCGAACACCGGGGAGCTGTTTTTT. Translation: CASSQEGLANTGELFF.

The rearrangement joins TRBV29-1 to TRBJ1-2; D remains unclear. The V and J ends lost 3 bases and 2 bases respectively, with 10 bases between them. Looked up from germline, CDR1 is SQVTM and CDR2 is ANQGSEA. This CDR3 spans 13 amino acids. This CDR3 reads CSVENKGNYGYTF. In DNA, the CDR3 is TGCAGCGTTGAGAACAAGGGAAACTATGGCTACACCTTC.